A single T cell receptor (beta chain) is shown here with its context. Antigen specificity is unknown. Naivety among CD8 cells was defined by CD45RO negativity and positive CCR7 selection, thereby excluding terminally differentiated effector memory CD45RA+ cells. Donors comprised healthy HIV-negative adults lacking recent acute infections or vaccinations. This sample was taken from a study of shared clonotypes between healthy human individuals. In the study overall: Three plates were used per donor for CD4 naive, three for CD4 memory, two for CD8 naive and one for CD8 memory.

Study findings and constraints: Naive subsets generally exceeded memory subsets in estimated richness. How much donors shared clonotypes was expected to be affected by sequencing depth.

Between the trimmed V and J ends, which lost 5 bases and 0 bases, there was a span of 7 bases. CDR1 and CDR2 from the germline V gene are SGHVS and FNYEAQ. The CDR3 runs to 13 residues. TCRdb keeps only in-frame clones here, not all; method: immunoSEQ multiplex PCR. The top ten hold 1.1% of the sample, which has about 2 million clones, roughly 94% seen once. Sequencing input: naive CD8+ T cells sorted from blood. The receptor's source is a man aged 18-30 years in good health. This sequence joins TRBV7-6 and TRBJ1-1; D gene ambiguous. CDR3 sequence (DNA): TGTGCCAGCAGCACGGCGATGAACACTGAAGCTTTCTTT. Its protein product is CASSTAMNTEAFF.